The text below deals with one TCR beta chain. The V gene's germline CDR1 is MDHEN and CDR2 SYDVKM. V lost 4 bases and J lost 6; bases outside the gene matches: 12. The CDR3 runs 16 residues. This record comes from a study of cytomegalovirus exposure and HLA in healthy donors. The PCR employed 60 Vbeta primers together with 13 Jbeta primers. The repertoire was sequenced with immunoSEQ multiplex PCR; TCRdb's copy has only in-frame clones and lacks some. The sample carries 85,000 to 120,000 clones, over 70% recorded once. This sequence was found in a male donor in good health and CMV-seropositive. Sample: PBMCs. The rearrangement joins TRBV28 to TRBJ1-2; TRBD1 aligns across 9 bases. CDR3 nucleotides: TGTGCCAGCAGTTCTGTGTATGACAGGGGGTTCGATGGCTACACCTTC. It specifies CASSSVYDRGFDGYTF.